This T cell receptor beta chain emerged from a study of CD8 T cells in ankylosing spondylitis. This clonotype came up many times. This CDR3 spans 15 amino acids. V was shortened by 8 bases and J by 1 base, with 17 bases between the two germline ends. Germline V gene data show CDR1 as MNHEY and CDR2 as SVGAGI. TCRdb analysed the 5' RACE reads with MiXCR anew, one entry per CDR3 protein. The sample has just under 350,000 distinct CDR3 sequences; approximately 15% are singletons. This receptor was taken from a male donor with ankylosing spondylitis or in good health (not recorded which). Material for sequencing was blood, either unsorted or a sorted T cell fraction (not recorded which). The chain is built from TRBV6-5 and TRBJ1-1; D not resolved. The CDR3 nucleotides read TGTGCCAGCGTTCCACCCAGGACCGGGAACACTGAAGCTTTCTTT. It is translated as CASVPPRTGNTEAFF.